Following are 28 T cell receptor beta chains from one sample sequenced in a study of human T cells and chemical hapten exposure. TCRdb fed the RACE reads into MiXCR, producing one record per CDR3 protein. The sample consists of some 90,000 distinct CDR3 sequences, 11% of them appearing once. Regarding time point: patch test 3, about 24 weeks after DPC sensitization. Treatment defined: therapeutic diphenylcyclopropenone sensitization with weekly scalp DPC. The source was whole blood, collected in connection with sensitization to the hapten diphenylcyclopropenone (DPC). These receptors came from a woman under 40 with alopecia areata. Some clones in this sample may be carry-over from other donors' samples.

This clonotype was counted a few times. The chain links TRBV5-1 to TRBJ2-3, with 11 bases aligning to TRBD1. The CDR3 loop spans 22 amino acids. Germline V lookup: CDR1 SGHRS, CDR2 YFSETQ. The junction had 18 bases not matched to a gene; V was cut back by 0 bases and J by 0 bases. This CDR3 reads CASSLARGQGVTRPSSTDTQYF. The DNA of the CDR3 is TGCGCCAGCAGCTTGGCCAGGGGACAGGGGGTGACCCGACCATCTAGCACAGATACGCAGTATTTT. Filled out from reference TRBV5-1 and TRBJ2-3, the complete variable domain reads KAGVTQTPRYLIKTRGQQVTLSCSPISGHRSVSWYQQTPGQGLQFLFEYFSETQRNKGNFPGRFSGRQFSNSRSEMNVSTLELGDSALYLCASSLARGQGVTRPSSTDTQYFGPGTRLTVL.

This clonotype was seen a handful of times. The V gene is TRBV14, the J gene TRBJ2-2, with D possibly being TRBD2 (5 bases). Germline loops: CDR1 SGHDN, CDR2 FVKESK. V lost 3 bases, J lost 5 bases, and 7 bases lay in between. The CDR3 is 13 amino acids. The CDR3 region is CASSHRTTGELFF. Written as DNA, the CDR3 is TGTGCCAGCAGCCACAGGACTACCGGGGAGCTGTTTTTT.

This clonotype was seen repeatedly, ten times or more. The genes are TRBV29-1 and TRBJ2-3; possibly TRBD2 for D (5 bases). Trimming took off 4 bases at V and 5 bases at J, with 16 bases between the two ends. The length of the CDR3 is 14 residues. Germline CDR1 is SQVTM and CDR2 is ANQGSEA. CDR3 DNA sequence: TGCAGCGTTGCTCGGACTGACGGCAGAGATACGCAGTATTTT. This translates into CSVARTDGRDTQYF.

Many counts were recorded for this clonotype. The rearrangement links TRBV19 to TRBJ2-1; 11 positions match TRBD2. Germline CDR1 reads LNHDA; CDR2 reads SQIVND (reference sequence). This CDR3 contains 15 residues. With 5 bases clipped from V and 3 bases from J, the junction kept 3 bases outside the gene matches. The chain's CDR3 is CASSVTSGDYNEQFF. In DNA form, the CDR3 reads TGTGCCAGTAGTGTGACTAGCGGGGACTACAATGAGCAGTTCTTC.

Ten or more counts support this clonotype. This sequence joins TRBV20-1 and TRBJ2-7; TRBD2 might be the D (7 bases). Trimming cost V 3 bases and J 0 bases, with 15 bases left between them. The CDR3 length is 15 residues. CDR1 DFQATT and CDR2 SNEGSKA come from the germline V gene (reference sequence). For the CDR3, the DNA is TGCAGTGCTAGGAGACCGGGGGGCCTCTCCTACGAGCAGTACGTC. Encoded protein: CSARRPGGLSYEQYV.

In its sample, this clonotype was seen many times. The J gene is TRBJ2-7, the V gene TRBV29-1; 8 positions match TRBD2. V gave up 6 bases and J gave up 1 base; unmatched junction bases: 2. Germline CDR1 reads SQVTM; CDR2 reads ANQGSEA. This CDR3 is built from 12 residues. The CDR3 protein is CSVAGESYEQYF. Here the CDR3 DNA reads TGCAGCGTAGCGGGAGAATCCTACGAGCAGTACTTC.

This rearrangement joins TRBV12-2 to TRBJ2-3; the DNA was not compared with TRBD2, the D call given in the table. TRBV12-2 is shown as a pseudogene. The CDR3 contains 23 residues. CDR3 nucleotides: TGTGCAAGTCGCTTAAGGCCAGCGAGAGGGGGATTAATAGCGGGACAAACCACAGATACGCAGTATTTT. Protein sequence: CASRLRPARGGLIAGQTTDTQYF.

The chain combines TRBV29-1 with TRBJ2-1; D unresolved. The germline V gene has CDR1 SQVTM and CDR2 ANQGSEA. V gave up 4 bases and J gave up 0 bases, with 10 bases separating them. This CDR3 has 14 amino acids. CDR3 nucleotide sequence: TGCAGCGTTGTGGAGATGAGCTCCTACAATGAGCAGTTCTTC. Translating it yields CSVVEMSSYNEQFF.

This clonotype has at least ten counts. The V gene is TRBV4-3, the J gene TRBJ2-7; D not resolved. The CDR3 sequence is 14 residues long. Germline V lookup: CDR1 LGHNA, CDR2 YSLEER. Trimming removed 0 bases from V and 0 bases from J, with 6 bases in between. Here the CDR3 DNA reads TGCGCCAGCAGCCAAGAAGTGGGCTCCTACGAGCAGTACTTC. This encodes CASSQEVGSYEQYF.

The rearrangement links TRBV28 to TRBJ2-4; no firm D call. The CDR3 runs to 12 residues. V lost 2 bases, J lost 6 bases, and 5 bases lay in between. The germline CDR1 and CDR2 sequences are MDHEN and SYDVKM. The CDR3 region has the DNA TGTGCCAGCAGTTTAAGGCTAAACATTCAGTACTTC. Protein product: CASSLRLNIQYF.

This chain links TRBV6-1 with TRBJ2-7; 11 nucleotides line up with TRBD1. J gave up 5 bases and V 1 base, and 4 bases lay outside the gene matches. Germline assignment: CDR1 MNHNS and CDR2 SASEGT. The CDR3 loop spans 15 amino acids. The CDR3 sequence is CASSEEGTGGNEQYF. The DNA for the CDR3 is TGTGCCAGCAGTGAAGAAGGGACAGGGGGGAACGAGCAGTACTTC.

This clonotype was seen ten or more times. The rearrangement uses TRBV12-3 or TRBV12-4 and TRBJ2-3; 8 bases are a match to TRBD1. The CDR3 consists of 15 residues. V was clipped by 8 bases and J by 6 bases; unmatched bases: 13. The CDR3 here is CASRDRGLPGDTQYF. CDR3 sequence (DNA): TGTGCCAGCCGAGACAGGGGCTTACCCGGTGATACGCAGTATTTT.

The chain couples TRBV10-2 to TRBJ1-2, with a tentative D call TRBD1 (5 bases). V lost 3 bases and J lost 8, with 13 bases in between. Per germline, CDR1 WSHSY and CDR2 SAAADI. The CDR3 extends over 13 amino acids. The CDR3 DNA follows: TGCGCCAGCAGTGAAATCCCCCAGGGAGGCTACACCTTC. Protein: CASSEIPQGGYTF.

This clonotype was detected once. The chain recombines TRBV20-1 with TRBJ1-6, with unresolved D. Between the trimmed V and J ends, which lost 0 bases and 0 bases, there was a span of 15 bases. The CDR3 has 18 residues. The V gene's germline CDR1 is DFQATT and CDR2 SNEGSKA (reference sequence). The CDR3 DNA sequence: TGCAGTGCTAGAGATTCGATAGGGCGAAGCTCCTATAATTCACCCCTCCACTTT. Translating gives CSARDSIGRSSYNSPLHF.

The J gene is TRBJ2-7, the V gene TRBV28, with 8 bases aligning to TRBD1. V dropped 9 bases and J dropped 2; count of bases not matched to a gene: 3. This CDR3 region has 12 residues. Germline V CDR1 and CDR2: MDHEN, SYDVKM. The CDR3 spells CASGQGAYEQYF. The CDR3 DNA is TGTGCCAGTGGACAGGGCGCCTACGAGCAGTACTTC.

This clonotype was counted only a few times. CDR3: CSVAKGPDNEQFF. CDR3 DNA: TGCAGCGTTGCGAAAGGTCCTGATAATGAGCAGTTCTTC. This sequence joins TRBV29-1 and TRBJ2-1; D remains unclear. Germline V gene data show CDR1 as SQVTM and CDR2 as ANQGSEA. The germline V and J ends were trimmed by 4 bases and 7 bases, with 14 bases remaining between them. This CDR3 is built from 13 residues.

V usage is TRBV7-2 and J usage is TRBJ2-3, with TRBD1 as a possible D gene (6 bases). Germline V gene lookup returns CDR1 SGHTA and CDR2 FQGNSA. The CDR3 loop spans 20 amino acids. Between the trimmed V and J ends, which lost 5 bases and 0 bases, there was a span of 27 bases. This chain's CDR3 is CASSLYPRTGTTPSTDTQYF. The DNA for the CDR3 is TGTGCCAGCAGCCTATATCCCCGAACCGGGACAACTCCTAGCACAGATACGCAGTATTTT.

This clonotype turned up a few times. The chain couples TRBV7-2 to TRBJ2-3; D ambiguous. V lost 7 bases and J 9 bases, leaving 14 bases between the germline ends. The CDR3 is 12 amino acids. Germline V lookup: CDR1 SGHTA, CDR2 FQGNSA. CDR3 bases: TGTGCCAGCACCCCCTCGAGTTCGACGCAGTATTTT. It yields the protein CASTPSSSTQYF.

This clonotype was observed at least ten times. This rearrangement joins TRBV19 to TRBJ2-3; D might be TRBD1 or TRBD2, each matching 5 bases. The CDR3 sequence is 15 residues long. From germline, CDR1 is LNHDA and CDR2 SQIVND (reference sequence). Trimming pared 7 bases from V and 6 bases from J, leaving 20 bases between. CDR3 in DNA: TGTGCCAGTACAGCTTGGGGACGGGGAAAGGATACGCAGTATTTT. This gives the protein CASTAWGRGKDTQYF. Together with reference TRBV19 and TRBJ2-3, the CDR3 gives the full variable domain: DGGITQSPKYLFRKEGQNVTLSCEQNLNHDAMYWYRQDPGQGLRLIYYSQIVNDFQKGDIAEGYSVSREKKESFPLTVTSAQKNPTAFYLCASTAWGRGKDTQYFGPGTRLTVL.

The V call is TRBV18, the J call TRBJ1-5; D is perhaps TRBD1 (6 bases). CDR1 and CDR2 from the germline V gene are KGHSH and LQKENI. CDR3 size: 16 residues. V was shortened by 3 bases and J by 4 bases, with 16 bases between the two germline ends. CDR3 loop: CASSPSGPGANQPQHF. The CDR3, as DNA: TGTGCCAGCTCACCGTCGGGGCCAGGGGCTAATCAGCCCCAGCATTTT.

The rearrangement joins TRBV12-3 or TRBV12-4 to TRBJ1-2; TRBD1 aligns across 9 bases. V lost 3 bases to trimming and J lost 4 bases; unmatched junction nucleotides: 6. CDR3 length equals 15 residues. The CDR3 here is CASSFVPGQGYGYTF. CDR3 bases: TGTGCCAGCAGTTTTGTCCCGGGACAGGGCTATGGCTACACCTTC.

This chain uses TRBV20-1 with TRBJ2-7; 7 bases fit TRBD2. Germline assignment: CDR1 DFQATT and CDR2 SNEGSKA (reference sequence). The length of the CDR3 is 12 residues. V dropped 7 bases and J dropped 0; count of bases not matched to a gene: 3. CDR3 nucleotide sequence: TGCAGTGGGTGGGACTACTCCTACGAGCAGTACTTC. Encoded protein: CSGWDYSYEQYF.

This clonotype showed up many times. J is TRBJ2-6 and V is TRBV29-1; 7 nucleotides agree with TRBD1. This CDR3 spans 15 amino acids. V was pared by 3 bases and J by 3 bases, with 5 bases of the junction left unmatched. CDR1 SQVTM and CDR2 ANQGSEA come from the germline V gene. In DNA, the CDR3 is TGCAGCGTTGAGGTACAGGGGAATGGGGCCAACGTCCTGACTTTC. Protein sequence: CSVEVQGNGANVLTF. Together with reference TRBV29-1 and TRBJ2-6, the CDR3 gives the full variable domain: SAVISQKPSRDICQRGTSLTIQCQVDSQVTMMFWYRQQPGQSLTLIATANQGSEATYESGFVIDKFPISRPNLTFSTLTVSNMSPEDSSIYLCSVEVQGNGANVLTFGAGSRLTVL.

The CDR3 DNA follows: TGTGCCAGCAGGAAGGACCGGCAGGGGGCAGGCGGGGAGCTGTTTTTT. Residues: CASRKDRQGAGGELFF. The chain joins TRBV2 to TRBJ2-2; 8 positions match TRBD1. Germline CDR1 reads SNHLY; CDR2 reads FYNNEI. The CDR3 loop spans 16 amino acids. V was pared by 6 bases and J by 7 bases, with 13 bases of the junction left unmatched.

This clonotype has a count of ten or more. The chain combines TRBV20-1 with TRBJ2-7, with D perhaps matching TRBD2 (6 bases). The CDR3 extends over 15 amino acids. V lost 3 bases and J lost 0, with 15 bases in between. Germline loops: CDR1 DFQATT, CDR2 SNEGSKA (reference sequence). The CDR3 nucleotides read TGCAGTGCTAGGGGGGGACTTTCGAGCTCCTACGAGCAGTACGTC. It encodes CSARGGLSSSYEQYV.

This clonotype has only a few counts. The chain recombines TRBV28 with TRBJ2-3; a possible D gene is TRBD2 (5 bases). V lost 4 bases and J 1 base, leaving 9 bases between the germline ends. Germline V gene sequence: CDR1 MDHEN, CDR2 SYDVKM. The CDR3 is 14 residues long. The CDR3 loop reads CASSSAGGTDTQYF. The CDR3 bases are TGTGCCAGCAGTTCGGCGGGCGGCACAGATACGCAGTATTTT.

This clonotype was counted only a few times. CDR3 loop: CASSRLAGAADTQYF. The DNA of the CDR3 is TGTGCCAGCAGCCGACTAGCGGGGGCGGCAGATACGCAGTATTTT. The gene calls are TRBV2 and TRBJ2-3, with TRBD2 matching over 12 bases. The CDR3 length is 15 residues. Per germline, CDR1 SNHLY and CDR2 FYNNEI. Trimming cost V 6 bases and J 4 bases; bases outside gene matches: 5.

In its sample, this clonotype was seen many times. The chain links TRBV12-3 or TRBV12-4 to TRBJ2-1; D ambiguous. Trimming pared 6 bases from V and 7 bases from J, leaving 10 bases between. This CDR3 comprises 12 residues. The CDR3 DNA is TGTGCCAGCAGGGGAACTCAAAATGAGCAGTTCTTC. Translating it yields CASRGTQNEQFF.